This T cell receptor beta chain was sequenced for a study of human T cells and chemical hapten exposure (dated by TCRdb to about 2021). Study-level background: For sensitization, 2% DPC in acetone was applied to an approximately 2 cm by approximately 2 cm area of upper inner arm skin. Patient blood was sampled pre-sensitization (week 0) and at 2, 6 and about 24 weeks after DPC sensitization. The mostly female patient cohort included alopecia areata with under or over 50% scalp involvement, alopecia totalis and alopecia universalis. The libraries were sequenced as a pool, and the TCR yield per sample differed mostly because of small variations in library volumes within the pool. Blood for TCR sequencing was provided by twenty-nine alopecia patients at one to four time points (pre-sensitization, 2, 6 and 24 weeks). Patients additionally received weekly therapeutic DPC doses to the scalp throughout the roughly 24-week study period. This study followed changes in the peripheral blood TCR repertoire in vivo during primary and secondary sensitization of alopecia patients to the hapten diphenylcyclopropenone (DPC). Patch testing was done on the upper back using Finn chambers containing 0.01% DPC, and results were scored after 6 days according to International Contact Dermatitis Research Group standards. Findings and caveats that apply to the study as a whole: Significantly more large CDR3 similarity clusters were formed by expanded TCRs than by pre-sensitization or healthy control sets, consistent with antigen-driven responses. The number of PT1 expanded TCRs positively correlated with patch test score, significant at thresholds 8, 16 and 32 but not 4. All patients had alopecia, a presumed autoimmune disease, so their immune response might differ from that of healthy individuals. Repeated subsampling changed both the strength of the expansion versus patch-test correlation and the threshold at which that correlation became significant. DPC sensitization did not change how many TCRs were above 1 in 1000 frequency, and no evidence was found of alterations in global repertoire structure.

The CDR3 starts with the cysteine, ends with the phenylalanine, and has 11 residues. Only the CDR3 region is kept as DNA, spanning 33 bases read in frame from base 1. The germline ends are 5 bases apart after V is trimmed by 5 bases and J by 2 bases. CDR1 and CDR2 are read off the germline V gene (reference sequence) as DFQATT and SNEGSKA. What the time point label conveys for this sample: patch test 1, 2 weeks after DPC sensitization. What this sample's treatment or condition label stands for: therapeutic diphenylcyclopropenone sensitization with weekly scalp DPC. At every patch-test visit, the blood draw took place before the patch test was put on. Eligible patients were aged 18 to 70, diagnosed with alopecia, deemed suitable for DPC therapy, and excluded if pregnant. Total RNA was extracted from unfractionated whole blood collected in Tempus Blood RNA tubes. Libraries were constructed by RACE. The listed sequencing device is NextSeq 500. During library preparation, unique molecular identifiers were attached to individual cDNA molecules so that TCRs could be counted in a quantitative, reproducible way. Each blood RNA sample was used to sequence both TCR alpha and TCR beta chains. The paper's data handling went like this. Samples had a median of around 92,000 TCRs, with a range from roughly 20,000 to 690,600. The Decombinator software suite was used to annotate the V, J and CDR3 of the TCR reads. To make PS versus PT1 abundance plots, every sample was subsampled to the same number of TCRs (28,000). Expanded TCRs were defined as absent before sensitization and observed at least eight times at the 2-week time point. TCRdb applied fastp at Q25 and MiXCR to the public reads, then kept only in-frame beta chains. Each CDR3 protein appears once, grouped with its most common genes and DNA. TCRdb, not the authors, supplied the V and J calls. This sample has roughly 180,000 distinct CDR3 sequences in its table, and 20% to 25% of those were observed once. Of the sample, about 6.7% is held by the ten largest clones.

For this clonotype: Its antigen is still unknown. One base away there is no much larger clone; base qualities are not given.

The rearrangement joined TRBV20-1 to TRBJ2-3; no confident D gene assignment can be made. The TCR sequence derives from a woman aged 45-59 years with alopecia areata. Some clones in this sample may be carry-over from other donors' samples. The sample in question was whole blood, obtained in connection with sensitization to the hapten diphenylcyclopropenone (DPC). The CDR3 amino acid sequence is: CSAYFTDTQYF. The sequence in DNA is TGCAGTGCTTACTTCACAGATACGCAGTATTTT.